These 16 T cell receptor beta chains were all obtained from the same sample, sequenced in a study of identical twins. TCRdb fed the 5' RACE reads into MiXCR, producing one record per CDR3 protein. The sample yields 1.5 million to 2 million distinct CDR3 sequences, less than 35% seen once. Material for sequencing was cord blood. Every receptor here comes from a newborn girl in good health.

This clonotype has just a few counts. The CDR3 is CASSAGLAADTQYF. CDR3 coding DNA: TGTGCCAGCAGCGCCGGACTAGCGGCAGATACGCAGTATTTT. V is TRBV11-2 and J is TRBJ2-3; 10 positions agree with TRBD2. The CDR3 length is 14 residues. The V segment lost 5 bases and the J segment 4 bases; nucleotides outside the gene matches: 3. Germline CDR1 is SGHAT and CDR2 is FQNNGV.

The chain couples TRBV4-2 to TRBJ2-1, with D maybe TRBD2 (6 bases). The CDR3 is made up of 16 amino acids. Trimming removed 1 base from V and 3 bases from J, with 13 bases in between. The germline gives CDR1 LGHNA, CDR2 YNFKEQ. The chain's CDR3 is CASSQGLASRYNEQFF. The CDR3 DNA is TGTGCCAGCAGCCAAGGTCTAGCGAGCCGCTACAATGAGCAGTTCTTC.

The chain links TRBV12-3 or TRBV12-4 to TRBJ2-7; D may be TRBD2 (6 bases). The CDR3 sequence is 14 residues long. V was cut by 2 bases and J by 5 bases, with 13 bases left in between. In nucleotides, the CDR3 is TGTGCCAGCAGTTTAATCCGGGAGACCAACGAGCAGTACTTC. It codes for CASSLIRETNEQYF.

This clonotype was seen a few times. The chain couples TRBV20-1 to TRBJ2-7, with D unresolved. Trimming cost V 5 bases and J 2 bases, with 7 bases left between them. The length of the CDR3 is 11 residues. Germline loops: CDR1 DFQATT, CDR2 SNEGSKA (reference sequence). The CDR3 DNA sequence: TGCAGTGCTCCCTCGGCCTACGAGCAGTACTTC. Encoded protein: CSAPSAYEQYF.

The chain couples TRBV20-1 to TRBJ1-2; weak D call: TRBD1 (6 bases). V was pared by 4 bases and J by 8 bases, with 11 bases between. The CDR3 is made up of 11 amino acids. CDR1 DFQATT and CDR2 SNEGSKA come from the germline V gene (reference sequence). DNA of the CDR3: TGCAGTGCTATCCCGACAGGCGGCTACACCTTC. This codes for CSAIPTGGYTF.

This chain uses TRBV28 with TRBJ2-1; 8 bases align to TRBD2. The length of the CDR3 is 16 residues. The ends lost 1 base at V and 3 bases at J; junction bases unmatched: 5. Germline V lookup: CDR1 MDHEN, CDR2 SYDVKM. The CDR3 DNA reads TGTGCCAGCAGTTTATCGGTAGCGGGACTCTACAATGAGCAGTTCTTC. Translation: CASSLSVAGLYNEQFF.

CDR3 in amino acids: CASSLRLAGGLSYNEQYF. The CDR3 DNA reads TGCGCCAGCAGCTTGAGGCTAGCGGGAGGGCTTTCCTACAATGAGCAGTACTTC. The gene calls are TRBV5-1 and TRBJ2-1; 12 positions agree with TRBD2. Gene TRBJ2-7 matches the end of the DNA better, so the J call may be wrong. This CDR3 is 18 amino acids long. Germline assignment: CDR1 SGHRS and CDR2 YFSETQ.

This clonotype was found many times. The V gene is TRBV9, the J gene TRBJ2-3; TRBD2 matches 7 bases. V was clipped by 4 bases and J by 0 bases; unmatched bases: 5. Germline lookup yields CDR1 SGDLS and CDR2 YYNGEE. The CDR3 consists of 15 residues. The CDR3: CASSPSGASTDTQYF. As DNA, the CDR3 is TGTGCCAGCAGCCCTAGCGGAGCTAGCACAGATACGCAGTATTTT. Full variable domain (outside the CDR3, taken from reference TRBV9 and TRBJ2-3): DSGVTQTPKHLITATGQRVTLRCSPRSGDLSVYWYQQSLDQGLQFLIQYYNGEERAKGNILERFSAQQFPDLHSELNLSSLELGDSALYFCASSPSGASTDTQYFGPGTRLTVL.

V gene TRBV20-1 combines with J gene TRBJ2-7, with 9 nucleotides matching TRBD1. This CDR3 contains 14 residues. V shed 4 bases and J 0 bases; nucleotides not matched to a gene: 4. Per the germline V gene, CDR1 is DFQATT and CDR2 is SNEGSKA (reference sequence). The CDR3 nucleotides read TGCAGTGCTATAGAGGACAGGGGCTCCTACGAGCAGTACTTC. Encoded protein: CSAIEDRGSYEQYF.

The chain uses TRBV5-1 and TRBJ2-1; 10 bases are shared with TRBD2. The CDR3 totals 15 residues. Germline assignment: CDR1 SGHRS and CDR2 YFSETQ. The J segment lost 0 bases and the V segment lost 7 bases, leaving 4 bases of the junction unmatched. CDR3 sequence: CASHLAGGSYNEQFF. CDR3 DNA: TGCGCCAGCCACTTAGCGGGGGGCTCCTACAATGAGCAGTTCTTC.

V usage is TRBV15 and J usage is TRBJ2-3; tentatively, D is TRBD1 (6 bases). The CDR3 is 16 amino acids. CDR1 is LNHNV, CDR2 YYDKDF, per germline (reference sequence). V was trimmed by 0 bases and J by 3 bases, leaving 13 bases between them. CDR3: CATSRDHGQITDTQYF. The DNA for the CDR3 is TGTGCCACCAGCAGAGATCACGGACAGATTACAGATACGCAGTATTTT. The entire variable domain, with the rest obtained from reference TRBV15 and TRBJ2-3, is as follows: DAMVIQNPRYQVTQFGKPVTLSCSQTLNHNVMYWYQQKSSQAPKLLFHYYDKDFNNEADTPDNFQSRRPNTSFCFLDIRSPGLGDTAMYLCATSRDHGQITDTQYFGPGTRLTVL.

This clonotype showed up just a few times. The chain has TRBV10-3 and TRBJ2-1; TRBD2 matches 8 bases. Germline assignment: CDR1 ENHRY and CDR2 SYGVKD. This CDR3 region has 15 residues. With V trimmed by 6 bases and J by 0 bases, 4 bases remained unmatched. This chain's CDR3 is CAIRASGSSYNEQFF. In nucleotides, the CDR3 is TGTGCCATCAGAGCCAGCGGGAGCTCCTACAATGAGCAGTTCTTC.

There are a few counts of this clonotype. This rearrangement joins TRBV12-3 or TRBV12-4 to TRBJ1-5, with D perhaps matching TRBD1 (5 bases). The CDR3 is 15 residues long. With 2 bases removed from V and 4 bases from J, the gap between germline ends came to 12 bases. DNA for the CDR3: TGTGCCAGCAGTTTACCAGGGTATAGGAATCAGCCCCAGCATTTT. Residues: CASSLPGYRNQPQHF.

The chain joins TRBV7-9 to TRBJ1-1; 8 bases are shared with TRBD1. The CDR3 sequence is 17 residues long. Trimming at V came to 5 bases and at J to 0 bases, leaving 11 bases not matched to a gene. CDR1 and CDR2 from the germline V gene are SEHNR and FQNEAQ (reference sequence). DNA of the CDR3: TGTGCCAGCAGCACACAAATACGGACAGGGCTGAACACTGAAGCTTTCTTT. Its translation: CASSTQIRTGLNTEAFF.

CDR3 loop: CSASRTGGYSNQPQHF. The CDR3 DNA follows: TGCAGTGCTTCAAGGACAGGGGGCTATAGCAATCAGCCCCAGCATTTT. The chain links TRBV20-1 to TRBJ1-5; 11 nucleotides match TRBD1. J was trimmed by 0 bases and V by 5 bases; bases with no gene match: 6. Germline V CDR1 and CDR2: DFQATT, SNEGSKA (reference sequence). CDR3 length: 16 residues.

V and J are TRBV9 and TRBJ2-3, with D maybe TRBD1 (6 bases). The CDR3 contains 15 residues. The V gene lost 0 bases and the J gene lost 7 bases, with 15 bases spanning the gap. Germline V CDR1 and CDR2: SGDLS, YYNGEE. This chain's CDR3 is CASSVAGDIGNTQYF. For the CDR3, the DNA is TGTGCCAGCAGCGTAGCTGGGGACATTGGAAATACGCAGTATTTT.